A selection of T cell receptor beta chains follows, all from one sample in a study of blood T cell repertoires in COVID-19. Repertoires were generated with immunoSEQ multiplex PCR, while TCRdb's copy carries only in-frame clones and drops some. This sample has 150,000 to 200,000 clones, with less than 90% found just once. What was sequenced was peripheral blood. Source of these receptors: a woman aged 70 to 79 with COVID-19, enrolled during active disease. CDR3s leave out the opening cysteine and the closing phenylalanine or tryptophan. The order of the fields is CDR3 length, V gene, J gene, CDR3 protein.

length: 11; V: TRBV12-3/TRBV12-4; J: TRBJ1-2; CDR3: ASSTTGPYGYT
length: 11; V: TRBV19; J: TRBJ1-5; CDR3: ASSIDGLQPQH
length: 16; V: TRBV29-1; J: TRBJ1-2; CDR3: SVFQVWQGLSFPYGYT
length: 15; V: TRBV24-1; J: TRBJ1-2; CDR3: ATSDRGTGRVNYGYT
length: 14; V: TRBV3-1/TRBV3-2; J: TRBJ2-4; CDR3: ASRLAGTGAKNIQY
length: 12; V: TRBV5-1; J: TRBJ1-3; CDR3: ASSSGTKGNTIY
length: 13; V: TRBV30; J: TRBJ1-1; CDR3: AWSVRGTVNTEAF
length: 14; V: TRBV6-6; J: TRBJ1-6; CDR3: ASSYPTATYNSPLH
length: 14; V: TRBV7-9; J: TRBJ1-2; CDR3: ASSPRDRGLGYGYT
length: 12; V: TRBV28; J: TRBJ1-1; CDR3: ASSGGDRNTEAF
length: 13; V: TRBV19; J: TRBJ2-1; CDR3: ASSPTGGKYNEQF
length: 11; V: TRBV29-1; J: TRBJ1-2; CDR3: SVEEVQGFGYT
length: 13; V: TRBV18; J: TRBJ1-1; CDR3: ASSPRQGRGTEAF
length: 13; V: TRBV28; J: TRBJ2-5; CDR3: ASSLHAGDQETQY
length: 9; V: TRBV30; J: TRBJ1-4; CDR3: AWSVTIELF
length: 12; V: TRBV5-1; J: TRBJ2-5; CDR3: ASRVSQSQETQY
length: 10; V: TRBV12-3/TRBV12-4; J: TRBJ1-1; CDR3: ASSPLETEAF
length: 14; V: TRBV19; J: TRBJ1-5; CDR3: ASRTVGGYSNQPQH
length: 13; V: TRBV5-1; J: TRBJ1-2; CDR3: ASRLQGVGSYGYT
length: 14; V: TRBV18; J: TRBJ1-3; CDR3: ASSPQDRFSGNTIY
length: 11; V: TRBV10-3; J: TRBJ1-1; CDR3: AIGQGLNTEAF
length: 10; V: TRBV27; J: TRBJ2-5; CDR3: ANRKSLETQY
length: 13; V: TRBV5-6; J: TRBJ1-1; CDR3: ASSLVVSQNTEAF
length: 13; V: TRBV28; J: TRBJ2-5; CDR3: ASSPRQTVQETQY
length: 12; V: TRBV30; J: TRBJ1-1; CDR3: AWSEGNSNTEAF
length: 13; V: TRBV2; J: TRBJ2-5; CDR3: ASSVTSGGKETQY
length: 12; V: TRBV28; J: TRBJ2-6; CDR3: ASSSGPRANVLT
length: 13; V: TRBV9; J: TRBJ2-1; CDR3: ASSAGLAGANEQF
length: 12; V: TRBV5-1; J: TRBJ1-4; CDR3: ASSLWQGREKLF
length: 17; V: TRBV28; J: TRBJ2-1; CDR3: ASSQQITGTSGGYNEQF
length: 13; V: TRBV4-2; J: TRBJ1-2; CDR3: ASSFPQGEDYGYT
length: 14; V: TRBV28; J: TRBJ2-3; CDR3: ASSPRAPVITDTQY
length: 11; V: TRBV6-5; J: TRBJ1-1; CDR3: ASAIVRDTEAF
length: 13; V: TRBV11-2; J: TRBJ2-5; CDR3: ASSYQRGSGETQY
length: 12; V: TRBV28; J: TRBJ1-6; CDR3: ASSNQGIGSPLH
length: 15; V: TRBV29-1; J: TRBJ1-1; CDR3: SVERPVGGYGRTEAF
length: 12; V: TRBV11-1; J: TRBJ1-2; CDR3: ASSSSGRRDGYT
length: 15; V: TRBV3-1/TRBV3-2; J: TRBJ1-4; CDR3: ASSQGDRGEPNEKLF
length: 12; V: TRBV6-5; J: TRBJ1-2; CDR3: ASSYRGGGYGYT
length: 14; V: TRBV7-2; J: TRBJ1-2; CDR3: ASSANVAVANYGYT
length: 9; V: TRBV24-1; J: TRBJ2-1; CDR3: ATSGGYEQF
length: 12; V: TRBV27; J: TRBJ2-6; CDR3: ASSVYSGANVLT
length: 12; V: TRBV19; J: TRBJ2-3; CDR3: ASSDPRRGDTQY
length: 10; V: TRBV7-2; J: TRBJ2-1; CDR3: ASSATGTEQF
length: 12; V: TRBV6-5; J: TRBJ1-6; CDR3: ASKRTATNSPLH
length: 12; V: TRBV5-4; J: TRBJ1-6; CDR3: ASSLDRGNSPLH
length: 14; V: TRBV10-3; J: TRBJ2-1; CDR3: ATRGLAGEAYNEQF
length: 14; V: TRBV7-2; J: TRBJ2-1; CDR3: ASSLMGTGRYNEQF
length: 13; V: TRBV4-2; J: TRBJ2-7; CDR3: ASSQQAGSSYEQY
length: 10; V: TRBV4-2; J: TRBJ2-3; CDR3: ASTSQADTQY
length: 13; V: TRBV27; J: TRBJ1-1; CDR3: ASSVSSGSNTEAF
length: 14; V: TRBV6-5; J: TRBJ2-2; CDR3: ASSYSKLGSSGELF
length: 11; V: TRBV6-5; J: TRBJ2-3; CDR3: ASRRTAGDTQY
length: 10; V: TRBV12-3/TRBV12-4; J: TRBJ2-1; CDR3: ASSPPGLPQF